This T cell receptor (beta chain) was identified in a study of CD8+ T cells in alopecia areata. Treatment meaning: oral pan-JAK inhibitor, 5-10 mg twice daily. PBMCs yielded sorted CD4+ and CD8+ T cells. The CDR3 totals 14 residues. The V gene lost 3 bases and the J gene lost 2 bases, with 11 bases spanning the gap. Germline V gene lookup returns CDR1 SGHRS and CDR2 YFSETQ. In this sample, this clone turned up a few times. cDNA reverse transcribed from extracted RNA served as the sequencing template. Generated by immunoSEQ multiplex PCR, the TCRdb table keeps only in-frame clones and is missing some. The table has around 190,000 clones, roughly 60% seen once; the top ten hold over 0.9%.

The TCR originated in a human donor with alopecia areata. This specimen consisted of CD4+ T cells sorted from blood, obtained at week 24, from a patient treated with tofacitinib. The chain links TRBV5-1 to TRBJ2-5; a possible D gene is TRBD1 (7 bases). CDR3 region: CASSWGDSQETQYF. DNA of the CDR3: TGCGCCAGCAGCTGGGGGGACAGTCAAGAGACCCAGTACTTC.